This T cell receptor beta chain was recovered during a study of graft-versus-host responses after intestinal transplantation. As regards this clone: Antigen specificity is unknown.

Trimming stripped 3 bases from V and 3 bases from J, with 17 bases between. The CDR3 spans 16 residues. Germline loops: CDR1 LNHDA, CDR2 SQIVND (reference sequence). Data came from immunoSEQ multiplex PCR; TCRdb stores just in-frame clones and leaves some out. Of about 89,000 clones listed, 93% are singletons. This TCR derives from a human donor who received an intestinal transplant. Material: unstimulated CD8+ T cells sorted from spleen or lymph node cells, obtained before intestinal transplant. The rearrangement joins TRBV19 to TRBJ1-2; no clear D gene. Written as DNA, the CDR3 is TGTGCCAGTAGTATGGTTCTGGGTTCGGCGGACTATGGCTACACCTTC. Protein sequence: CASSMVLGSADYGYTF. Looking up the rest from reference TRBV19 and TRBJ1-2 gives the full variable domain: DGGITQSPKYLFRKEGQNVTLSCEQNLNHDAMYWYRQDPGQGLRLIYYSQIVNDFQKGDIAEGYSVSREKKESFPLTVTSAQKNPTAFYLCASSMVLGSADYGYTFGSGTRLTVV.